This is a list of T cell receptor beta chains from one sample in a study of cytomegalovirus exposure and HLA in healthy donors. Clones were read by immunoSEQ multiplex PCR, and TCRdb kept only the in-frame ones, dropping some. Of about 360,000 clones listed, about nine tenths are singletons. The sequenced sample consisted of PBMCs. These TCRs come from a woman aged 18 to 35 in good health and CMV-seronegative. The CDR3 runs from the conserved cysteine through the conserved F or W. A D gene is named only where the DNA matches it firmly. Where a row states a size, it is once, few, many or the class of an expanded clone; other rows omit it.

j_call v_call clone_size d_call cdr3_aa cdr3_nt
TRBJ2-5 TRBV7-2 NA TRBD2 CASRAGIQETQYF TGTGCCAGCAGAGCGGGGATTCAAGAGACCCAGTACTTC
TRBJ1-4 TRBV28 once TRBD1 CASRPIRQGGNEKLFF TGTGCCAGCAGACCCATACGACAGGGAGGAAATGAAAAACTGTTTTTT
TRBJ2-7 TRBV30 NA TRBD2 CAWRIAGGPYEQYF TGTGCCTGGAGGATAGCGGGGGGGCCTTACGAGCAGTACTTC
TRBJ1-1 TRBV11-2 NA NA CASSLEGNRVTEAFF TGTGCCAGCAGCTTAGAGGGCAACAGGGTCACTGAAGCTTTCTTT
TRBJ2-3 TRBV7-2 NA NA CASSYVTRVGTDTQYF TGTGCCAGCAGCTACGTAACTAGAGTCGGCACAGATACGCAGTATTTT
TRBJ2-2 TRBV7-9 NA NA CASSSPVQTNTGELFF TGTGCCAGCAGCTCCCCCGTACAGACGAACACCGGGGAGCTGTTTTTT
TRBJ2-7 TRBV14 few TRBD1 CASSLWGTGSYEQYF TGTGCCAGCAGCCTTTGGGGGACAGGCTCCTACGAGCAGTACTTC
TRBJ2-7 TRBV20-1 NA NA CSAIGANEQYF TGCAGTGCTATAGGGGCTAACGAGCAGTACTTC
TRBJ2-3 TRBV21-1 NA NA CASSKGSSSGVGTDTQYF TGTGCCAGCAGCAAAGGGTCGTCTAGCGGGGTTGGCACAGATACGCAGTATTTT
TRBJ1-5 TRBV19 NA TRBD1 CASSPGQGNQPQHF TGTGCCAGTAGCCCGGGACAGGGTAATCAGCCCCAGCATTTT
TRBJ1-1 TRBV27 NA TRBD1 CASSLDRVTEAFF TGTGCCAGCAGCTTGGACAGGGTAACTGAAGCTTTCTTT
TRBJ2-1 TRBV5-1 NA NA CASSPLGGAYNEQFF TGCGCCAGCAGCCCTCTGGGGGGGGCTTACAATGAGCAGTTCTTC
TRBJ2-1 TRBV6-1 NA TRBD2 CASSEGLAAGNEQFF TGTGCCAGCAGTGAAGGACTAGCGGCCGGCAATGAGCAGTTCTTC
TRBJ1-1 TRBV6-1 NA NA CASSLQQGGTEAFF TGTGCCAGCAGCCTACAGCAAGGAGGCACTGAAGCTTTCTTT
TRBJ1-2 TRBV4-1 NA NA CASSQDEFEDYGYTF TGCGCCAGCAGCCAAGATGAGTTTGAGGATTATGGCTACACCTTC
TRBJ1-5 TRBV23-1 NA TRBD1 CASSQSSRGLNQPQHF TGCGCCAGCAGTCAATCGAGCAGGGGGCTCAATCAGCCCCAGCATTTT
TRBJ2-3 TRBV28 NA TRBD2 CARRLAACTDTQYF TGTGCCAGGAGACTAGCGGCGTGCACAGATACGCAGTATTTT
TRBJ2-2 TRBV27 NA TRBD1 CASSSRTGTGAHTGELFF TGTGCCAGCAGTTCCAGAACCGGGACAGGGGCCCACACCGGGGAGCTGTTTTTT
TRBJ2-3 TRBV10-3 NA NA CAITSETSTDTQYF TGTGCCATCACATCCGAGACTAGCACAGATACGCAGTATTTT
TRBJ1-1 TRBV9 NA TRBD1 CASNPGGVTEAFF TGTGCCAGCAACCCAGGGGGCGTCACTGAAGCTTTCTTT
TRBJ2-6 TRBV4-2 NA NA CASSHNPVAVISSGANVLTF TGTGCCAGCAGCCACAACCCCGTGGCAGTCATTTCCTCTGGGGCCAACGTCCTGACTTTC
TRBJ2-7 TRBV7-8 NA NA CASSLERTTARYEQYF TGTGCCAGCAGCTTAGAGAGGACAACAGCCCGCTACGAGCAGTACTTC
TRBJ2-6 TRBV19 NA TRBD2 CASSPSGASGANVLTF TGTGCCAGTAGTCCTAGCGGGGCCTCTGGGGCCAACGTCCTGACTTTC
TRBJ2-1 TRBV4-1 NA NA CASSQDWAGHSGIYNEQFF TGCGCCAGCAGCCAAGATTGGGCGGGCCACTCGGGCATCTACAATGAGCAGTTCTTC
TRBJ1-5 TRBV29-1 few NA CSVATGTSPQHF TGCAGCGTGGCGACAGGTACCTCGCCCCAGCATTTT
TRBJ1-2 TRBV2 NA NA CASSEADTYGYTF TGTGCCAGCAGTGAAGCGGACACGTATGGCTACACCTTC
TRBJ2-7 TRBV7-8 NA TRBD2 CASSLVRGSSYEQYF TGTGCCAGCAGCTTAGTACGCGGGAGCTCCTACGAGCAGTACTTC
TRBJ1-5 TRBV19 once NA CASSMTPYSNQPQHF TGTGCCAGTAGTATGACACCTTATAGCAATCAGCCCCAGCATTTT
TRBJ2-7 TRBV9 NA NA CASSESSATATEQYF TGTGCCAGCAGCGAGTCTAGCGCGACCGCCACCGAGCAGTACTTC
TRBJ2-3 TRBV7-9 NA TRBD2 CASSPGRAGGADTQYF TGTGCCAGCAGCCCCGGCAGAGCGGGAGGGGCAGATACGCAGTATTTT
TRBJ1-1 TRBV7-9 NA NA CASSPGTLEAFF TGTGCCAGCAGCCCGGGGACACTTGAAGCTTTCTTT
TRBJ1-2 TRBV5-5 NA NA CASSWGWGYTF TGTGCCAGCAGCTGGGGCTGGGGCTACACCTTC
TRBJ2-7 TRBV2 NA TRBD2 CASSGSGRDLYEQYF TGTGCCAGCAGTGGGAGCGGGAGGGACCTCTACGAGCAGTACTTC
TRBJ2-3 TRBV11-2 NA TRBD2 CASSLSSGGGRNTQYF TGTGCCAGCAGCCTAAGTAGCGGGGGGGGACGGAATACGCAGTATTTT
TRBJ1-1 TRBV27 NA NA CASSFQPGRTQEAFF TGTGCCAGCAGTTTCCAACCGGGAAGAACACAGGAAGCTTTCTTT